The rows below give T cell receptor beta chains drawn from one sample of a study of blood T cells in healthy people across ages. From the 5' RACE reads, TCRdb called clonotypes with MiXCR, one entry per CDR3 protein. Here the sample spans about 720,000 distinct CDR3 sequences, 22% being singletons. Material for sequencing was blood. The receptors derive from a man aged 70-80 years in good health. Each CDR3 is given with its conserved first and last residue. The D gene is left open where the match is weak. A clone size is listed for some rows: how often the clone was seen (once, few, many), or a class if it is expanded.

d_gene: .; v_gene: TRBV29-1; abundance: .; j_gene: TRBJ2-3; CDR3aa: CSGDIGITDTQYF; CDR3nt: TGCAGCGGAGACATCGGGATCACAGATACGCAGTATTTT
d_gene: .; v_gene: TRBV12-3/TRBV12-4; abundance: .; j_gene: TRBJ2-7; CDR3aa: CASSQRQAAEQYF; CDR3nt: TGTGCCAGCAGTCAACGACAGGCGGCCGAGCAGTACTTC
d_gene: TRBD1; v_gene: TRBV12-3/TRBV12-4; abundance: few; j_gene: TRBJ2-1; CDR3aa: CASSLRQGYNEQFF; CDR3nt: TGTGCCAGCAGTTTAAGACAGGGCTACAATGAGCAGTTCTTC
d_gene: .; v_gene: TRBV5-1; abundance: few; j_gene: TRBJ1-3; CDR3aa: CASSLDGPDGNTIYF; CDR3nt: TGCGCCAGCAGCCTGGACGGCCCCGATGGAAACACCATATATTTT
d_gene: .; v_gene: TRBV11-2; abundance: .; j_gene: TRBJ2-7; CDR3aa: CASSLDWQGSYEQYF; CDR3nt: TGTGCCAGCAGCTTAGACTGGCAGGGATCCTACGAGCAGTACTTC
d_gene: .; v_gene: TRBV5-1; abundance: .; j_gene: TRBJ2-1; CDR3aa: CASSLGTGLNTNEQFF; CDR3nt: TGCGCCAGCAGCTTGGGAACGGGACTTAACACGAATGAGCAGTTCTTC
d_gene: .; v_gene: TRBV2; abundance: few; j_gene: TRBJ2-5; CDR3aa: CASKSTEETQYF; CDR3nt: TGTGCCAGCAAGTCCACTGAAGAGACCCAGTACTTC
d_gene: .; v_gene: TRBV2; abundance: .; j_gene: TRBJ2-6; CDR3aa: CASSYRVSGANVLTF; CDR3nt: TGTGCCAGCAGTTACAGGGTTTCTGGGGCCAACGTCCTGACTTTC
d_gene: .; v_gene: TRBV7-6; abundance: .; j_gene: TRBJ2-5; CDR3aa: CASSLNDETQYF; CDR3nt: TGTGCCAGCAGCTTAAATGATGAGACCCAGTACTTC
d_gene: .; v_gene: TRBV5-1; abundance: many; j_gene: TRBJ2-3; CDR3aa: CASSLEGHPDTQYF; CDR3nt: TGCGCCAGCAGCTTGGAGGGACACCCAGATACGCAGTATTTT
d_gene: .; v_gene: TRBV20-1; abundance: .; j_gene: TRBJ2-5; CDR3aa: CSATGLFQETQYF; CDR3nt: TGCAGTGCTACCGGACTTTTCCAAGAGACCCAGTACTTC
d_gene: .; v_gene: TRBV6-1; abundance: .; j_gene: TRBJ1-6; CDR3aa: CASRNLGGNSPLHF; CDR3nt: TGTGCCAGCAGGAATCTAGGGGGTAATTCACCCCTCCACTTT
d_gene: .; v_gene: TRBV20-1; abundance: .; j_gene: TRBJ2-1; CDR3aa: CSAPDYRSYNEQFF; CDR3nt: TGCAGTGCTCCGGACTACCGTTCCTACAATGAGCAGTTCTTC
d_gene: TRBD1; v_gene: TRBV7-2; abundance: .; j_gene: TRBJ2-1; CDR3aa: CASSRATGPYNEQFF; CDR3nt: TGTGCCAGCAGCCGCGCGACAGGGCCCTACAATGAGCAGTTCTTC
d_gene: TRBD2; v_gene: TRBV6-5; abundance: few; j_gene: TRBJ2-3; CDR3aa: CATGSGGRSTDTQYF; CDR3nt: TGTGCCACCGGTTCTGGCGGGAGGTCCACAGATACGCAGTATTTT
d_gene: .; v_gene: TRBV2; abundance: few; j_gene: TRBJ2-3; CDR3aa: CASSMTGAADTQYF; CDR3nt: TGTGCCAGCAGCATGACGGGAGCTGCAGATACGCAGTATTTT
d_gene: TRBD1; v_gene: TRBV6-1; abundance: few; j_gene: TRBJ1-1; CDR3aa: CASTPQGRGRSAEAFF; CDR3nt: TGTGCCAGCACACCCCAAGGGAGGGGGCGATCGGCTGAAGCTTTCTTT
d_gene: .; v_gene: TRBV10-3; abundance: few; j_gene: TRBJ1-1; CDR3aa: CAISSLNTEAFF; CDR3nt: TGTGCCATCAGTAGCCTGAACACTGAAGCTTTCTTT
d_gene: TRBD2; v_gene: TRBV20-1; abundance: .; j_gene: TRBJ2-3; CDR3aa: CSAGSHGGSTDTQYF; CDR3nt: TGCAGTGCCGGGAGTCACGGGGGGAGCACAGATACGCAGTATTTT
d_gene: .; v_gene: TRBV10-3; abundance: few; j_gene: TRBJ2-7; CDR3aa: CAISELGTYEQYF; CDR3nt: TGTGCCATCAGTGAGCTGGGGACCTACGAGCAGTACTTC
d_gene: TRBD1; v_gene: TRBV6-2/TRBV6-3; abundance: few; j_gene: TRBJ2-5; CDR3aa: CASRPQGAQETQYF; CDR3nt: TGTGCCAGCAGACCTCAGGGGGCTCAAGAGACCCAGTACTTC
d_gene: .; v_gene: TRBV7-9; abundance: few; j_gene: TRBJ2-5; CDR3aa: CASTSPGLQETQYF; CDR3nt: TGTGCCAGCACCTCTCCCGGCTTACAAGAGACCCAGTACTTC
d_gene: .; v_gene: TRBV14; abundance: few; j_gene: TRBJ2-1; CDR3aa: CASSRQYGQSSNEQFF; CDR3nt: TGTGCCAGCAGCCGGCAATACGGACAGTCCTCCAATGAGCAGTTCTTC
d_gene: .; v_gene: TRBV19; abundance: .; j_gene: TRBJ2-7; CDR3aa: CASSNGGPGYEQYF; CDR3nt: TGTGCCAGTAGTAACGGGGGACCAGGTTACGAGCAGTACTTC
d_gene: TRBD1; v_gene: TRBV27; abundance: many; j_gene: TRBJ1-2; CDR3aa: CASKYGGAGGGYGYTF; CDR3nt: TGTGCCAGCAAATATGGGGGTGCAGGGGGCGGCTATGGCTACACCTTC
d_gene: .; v_gene: TRBV4-2; abundance: few; j_gene: TRBJ2-1; CDR3aa: CASRLQDHNEQFF; CDR3nt: TGTGCCAGCAGGTTACAGGACCACAATGAGCAGTTCTTC
d_gene: TRBD1; v_gene: TRBV5-1; abundance: .; j_gene: TRBJ2-5; CDR3aa: CASTSGQGQETQYF; CDR3nt: TGCGCCAGCACCTCCGGACAGGGGCAGGAGACCCAGTACTTC
d_gene: .; v_gene: TRBV20-1; abundance: few; j_gene: TRBJ2-1; CDR3aa: CSARRQGSVRGNEQFF; CDR3nt: TGCAGTGCTAGACGCCAGGGTTCGGTACGGGGGAATGAGCAGTTCTTC
d_gene: TRBD1; v_gene: TRBV6-2/TRBV6-3; abundance: few; j_gene: TRBJ1-1; CDR3aa: CASSPLDRINTEAFF; CDR3nt: TGTGCCAGCAGTCCCCTGGACAGGATCAACACTGAAGCTTTCTTT
d_gene: .; v_gene: TRBV10-3; abundance: .; j_gene: TRBJ2-3; CDR3aa: CAISDGVTDTQYF; CDR3nt: TGTGCCATCAGTGACGGGGTTACAGATACGCAGTATTTT
d_gene: TRBD2; v_gene: TRBV5-1; abundance: .; j_gene: TRBJ2-2; CDR3aa: CASSLKTSGAMNTGELFF; CDR3nt: TGCGCCAGCAGCTTGAAGACTAGCGGGGCCATGAACACCGGGGAGCTGTTTTTT
d_gene: .; v_gene: TRBV5-1; abundance: once; j_gene: TRBJ1-1; CDR3aa: CASSLSSFGEAFF; CDR3nt: TGCGCCAGCAGCTTATCGTCCTTTGGTGAAGCTTTCTTT
d_gene: .; v_gene: TRBV12-3/TRBV12-4; abundance: .; j_gene: TRBJ2-1; CDR3aa: CASSQRSLPPQNEQFF; CDR3nt: TGTGCCAGCAGTCAACGGAGCCTTCCCCCCCAGAATGAGCAGTTCTTC
d_gene: TRBD2; v_gene: TRBV12-3/TRBV12-4; abundance: .; j_gene: TRBJ2-3; CDR3aa: CASSFSGTNADTQYF; CDR3nt: TGTGCCAGCAGTTTTTCCGGGACTAACGCAGATACGCAGTATTTT